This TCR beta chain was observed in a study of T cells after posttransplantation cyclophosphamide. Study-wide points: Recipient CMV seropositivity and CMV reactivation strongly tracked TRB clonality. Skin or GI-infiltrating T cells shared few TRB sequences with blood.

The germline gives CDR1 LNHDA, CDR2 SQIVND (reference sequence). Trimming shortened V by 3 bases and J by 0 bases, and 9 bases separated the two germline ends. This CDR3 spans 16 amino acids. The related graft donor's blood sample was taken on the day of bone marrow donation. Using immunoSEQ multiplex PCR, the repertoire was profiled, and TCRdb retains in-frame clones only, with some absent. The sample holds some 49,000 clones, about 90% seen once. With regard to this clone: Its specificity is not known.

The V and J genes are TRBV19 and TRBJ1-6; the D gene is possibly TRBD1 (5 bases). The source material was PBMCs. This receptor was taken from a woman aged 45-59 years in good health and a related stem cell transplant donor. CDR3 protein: CASSIGQGSYNSPLHF. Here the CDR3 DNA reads TGTGCCAGTAGTATCGGTCAGGGCTCCTATAATTCACCCCTCCACTTT.